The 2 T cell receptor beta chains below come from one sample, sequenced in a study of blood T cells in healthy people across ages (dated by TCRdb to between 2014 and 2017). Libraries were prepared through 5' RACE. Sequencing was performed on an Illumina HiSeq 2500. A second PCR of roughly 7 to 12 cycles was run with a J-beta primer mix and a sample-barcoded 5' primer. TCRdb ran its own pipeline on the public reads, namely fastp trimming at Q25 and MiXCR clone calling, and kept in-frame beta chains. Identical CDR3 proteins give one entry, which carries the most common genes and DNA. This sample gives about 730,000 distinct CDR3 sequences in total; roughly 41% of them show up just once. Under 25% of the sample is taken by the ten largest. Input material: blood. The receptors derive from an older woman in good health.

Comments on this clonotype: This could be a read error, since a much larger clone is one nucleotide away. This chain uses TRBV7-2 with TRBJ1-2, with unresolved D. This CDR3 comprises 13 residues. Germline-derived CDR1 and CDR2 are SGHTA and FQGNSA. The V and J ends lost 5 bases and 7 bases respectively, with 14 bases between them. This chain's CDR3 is CASSVDWERGYTF. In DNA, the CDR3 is TGTGCCAGCAGCGTAGACTGGGAACGTGGCTACACCTTC.

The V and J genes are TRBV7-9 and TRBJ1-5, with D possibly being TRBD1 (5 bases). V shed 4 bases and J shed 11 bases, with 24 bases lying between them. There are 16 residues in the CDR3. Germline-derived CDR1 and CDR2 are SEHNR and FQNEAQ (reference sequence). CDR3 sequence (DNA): TGTGCCAGCAGCTCCCGGGACTACCTCGATGGGTCCGCCCAGCATTTT. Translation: CASSSRDYLDGSAQHF.